These 10 T cell receptor beta chains came from one sample sequenced in a study of T cells in Graves' hyperthyroidism and ophthalmopathy. What was amplified from RNA transcripts were TCR beta CDR3 regions. The HTBI set primed first-round TCR CDR3 RT-PCR. One entry per CDR3 protein, called by TCRdb with MiXCR from the multiplex PCR reads. The table has about 640,000 distinct CDR3 sequences, around 21% seen once. Sequenced input: blood. These TCRs come from a man in his thirties or forties with Graves' ophthalmopathy.

This clonotype was observed many times. The chain carries TRBV7-3 and TRBJ2-1; D possibly corresponds to TRBD1 (6 bases). The CDR3 has 13 residues. Germline CDR1 and CDR2: SGHTA and FQGTGA. Trimming removed 5 bases at V and 5 bases at J, with 10 bases between. Written as DNA, the CDR3 is TGTGCCAGCAGCAAAACAGGGAACAATGAGCAGTTCTTC. Its translation is CASSKTGNNEQFF.

This clonotype has a count of ten or more. The J gene is TRBJ2-1, the V gene TRBV18; the D gene is possibly TRBD1 (6 bases). Trimming removed 6 bases at V and 7 bases at J, with 13 bases between. CDR1 is KGHSH, CDR2 LQKENI, per germline. This CDR3 contains 13 residues. CDR3 residues: CASSQNRGNEQFF. CDR3 bases: TGTGCCAGCTCGCAGAATAGGGGGAATGAGCAGTTCTTC.

In this sample, this clonotype turned up a few times. The gene calls are TRBV29-1 and TRBJ2-3, with D perhaps matching TRBD2 (6 bases). There are 15 residues in the CDR3. V lost 4 bases and J 0 bases, leaving 14 bases between the germline ends. Germline CDR1 and CDR2: SQVTM and ANQGSEA. The CDR3 DNA follows: TGCAGCGTTGTGGTGTCGGGAGAGAGCACAGATACGCAGTATTTT. Protein sequence: CSVVVSGESTDTQYF.

This clonotype was picked up a small number of times. This sequence joins TRBV7-3 and TRBJ2-3; D uncertain. The CDR3 covers 14 residues. CDR1 and CDR2 (germline): SGHTA, FQGTGA. The ends were cut back, 0 bases at V and 4 bases at J, with 8 bases in the middle. CDR3 sequence reads: CASSLTAGPDTQYF. Written as DNA, the CDR3 is TGTGCCAGCAGCTTAACGGCAGGCCCAGATACGCAGTATTTT.

This clonotype was detected ten times or more. The V gene is TRBV18, the J gene TRBJ1-2, with D perhaps TRBD1 (5 bases). Deletions cut 2 bases from V and 1 base from J, with 11 bases between. The CDR3 extends over 15 amino acids. Per germline, CDR1 KGHSH and CDR2 LQKENI. The CDR3 DNA reads as TGTGCCAGCTCACCAAGGAAAGGGGATAACTATGGCTACACCTTC. Translating gives CASSPRKGDNYGYTF. Complete variable domain (other parts from reference TRBV18 and TRBJ1-2): NAGVMQNPRHLVRRRGQEARLRCSPMKGHSHVYWYRQLPEEGLKFMVYLQKENIIDESGMPKERFSAEFPKEGPSILRIQQVVRGDSAAYFCASSPRKGDNYGYTFGSGTRLTVV.

The chain recombines TRBV12-3 or TRBV12-4 with TRBJ1-5; 7 nucleotides align to TRBD1. The CDR3 runs to 14 residues. Trimming removed 3 bases from V and 10 bases from J; junction bases left unmatched: 9. The CDR3 DNA is TGTGCCAGCAGTTTCCGGCAGGGGGGGGGTCCCCAGCATTTT. Protein sequence: CASSFRQGGGPQHF.

This clonotype was seen more than once but under ten times. The chain couples TRBV20-1 to TRBJ2-5; D is unclear. The V end was cut by 1 base, the J end by 5 bases, with 11 bases between. CDR1 and CDR2 (germline): DFQATT, SNEGSKA (reference sequence). The CDR3 is made up of 13 amino acids. The CDR3 loop is CSARGPLSETQYF. The CDR3 bases are TGCAGTGCTAGAGGCCCGTTGTCGGAGACCCAGTACTTC.

As to this clonotype: A much more abundant neighbour one base away suggests this may be a read error. The genes are TRBV27 and TRBJ2-5, with D tentatively TRBD2 (7 bases). The V gene's germline CDR1 is MNHEY and CDR2 SMNVEV (reference sequence). This CDR3 is 14 amino acids long. The CDR3 loop reads CASGLRGTKETQYF. The DNA for the CDR3 is TGTGCCAGCGGTTTAAGGGGGACTAAAGAGACCCAGTACTTC.

This rearrangement joins TRBV20-1 to TRBJ2-1, with 7 bases identical to TRBD2. Losses at the gene ends were 8 bases for V and 9 bases for J; bases not matched to a gene: 10. CDR3 length: 12 amino acids. Germline V gives CDR1 DFQATT, CDR2 SNEGSKA (reference sequence). The CDR3: CSTRLASSEQFF. CDR3 bases: TGCAGTACCAGACTAGCAAGCAGTGAGCAGTTCTTC.

About this clonotype itself: A much larger clone is a single base away; this may be a read error. This sequence joins TRBV6-1 and TRBJ1-2, with 7 bases lining up with TRBD1. The J segment lost 2 bases and the V segment lost 6 bases, leaving 3 bases of the junction unmatched. The CDR3 consists of 13 residues. Germline CDR1 MNHNS, CDR2 SASEGT. The chain's CDR3 is CASRADRNYGYTF. CDR3 in DNA: TGTGCCAGCAGGGCGGACAGGAACTATGGCTACACCTTC.